This passage covers 31 T cell receptor beta chains from one sample sequenced in a study of T cell responses to AZD1222 COVID-19 vaccine. Sequenced by immunoSEQ multiplex PCR; TCRdb stores in-frame clones only, minus some. The repertoire holds over 150,000 clones, with around 88% as singletons. The material sequenced was peripheral blood, taken 28 days after the second AZD1222 dose. These TCRs come from an adult who received the AZD1222 COVID-19 vaccine.

The genes are TRBV5-1 and TRBJ1-1; TRBD1 agrees at 8 bases. The trim removed 2 bases at V and 5 bases at J, leaving 8 bases unmatched. The CDR3 has 15 residues. From germline, CDR1 is SGHRS and CDR2 YFSETQ. CDR3: CASSLTGGVTTEAFF. The DNA of the CDR3 is TGCGCCAGCAGCTTAACAGGGGGTGTAACAACTGAAGCTTTCTTT.

The J gene is TRBJ1-4, the V gene TRBV2; D gene ambiguous. The V end was cut by 6 bases, the J end by 8 bases, with 10 bases between. This CDR3 is built from 12 residues. The germline V gene encodes CDR1 SNHLY and CDR2 FYNNEI. The CDR3 region has the DNA TGTGCCAGCAGCCCGATATACGAAAAACTGTTTTTT. This encodes CASSPIYEKLFF.

The chain recombines TRBV18 with TRBJ1-4; D gene ambiguous. This CDR3 is built from 11 residues. Per the germline V gene, CDR1 is KGHSH and CDR2 is LQKENI. Trimming pared 6 bases from V and 3 bases from J, leaving 2 bases between. The CDR3 region is CASSSNEKLFF. DNA of the CDR3: TGTGCCAGCTCCTCTAATGAAAAACTGTTTTTT.

The chain couples TRBV19 to TRBJ2-3, with 9 bases identical to TRBD2. V lost 7 bases, J lost 2 bases, and 13 bases stayed unmatched. Germline-derived CDR1 and CDR2 are LNHDA and SQIVND (reference sequence). This CDR3 is 17 amino acids long. Here the CDR3 reads CASTQDSGGPLTDTQYF. The CDR3 DNA sequence: TGTGCCAGTACTCAAGATAGCGGGGGCCCTCTCACAGATACGCAGTATTTT.

In this sample, this clone turned up a few times. The chain has TRBV10-1 and TRBJ1-5, with 7 positions matching TRBD1. CDR1 and CDR2 (germline): WNHNN, SYGVQD (reference sequence). Trimming cost V 8 bases and J 0 bases; bases outside gene matches: 13. The CDR3 runs to 17 residues. CDR3 sequence reads: CASGGLTGTNSNQPQHF. The CDR3 DNA reads TGCGCCAGCGGAGGATTGACAGGGACTAATAGCAATCAGCCCCAGCATTTT.

This rearrangement joins TRBV2 to TRBJ2-3; 9 positions agree with TRBD1. The CDR3 extends over 14 amino acids. V lost 1 base and J lost 4; bases outside the gene matches: 0. CDR1 SNHLY and CDR2 FYNNEI come from the germline V gene. The CDR3 nucleotides read TGTGCCAGCAGTGAAGGGACAGGGGCAGATACGCAGTATTTT. It codes for CASSEGTGADTQYF.

The V and J genes are TRBV10-1 and TRBJ2-2; D remains unclear. V dropped 2 bases and J dropped 1 base, with 11 bases sitting between them. This CDR3 has 16 residues. Germline assignment: CDR1 WNHNN and CDR2 SYGVQD (reference sequence). CDR3 residues: CASSEAPDENTGELFF. The CDR3 bases are TGCGCCAGCAGTGAGGCCCCGGACGAGAACACCGGGGAGCTGTTTTTT.

The chain carries TRBV5-6 and TRBJ1-6; no clear D gene. CDR1 and CDR2 from the germline V gene are SGHDT and YYEEEE. CDR3 length: 16 amino acids. Between the trimmed V and J ends, which lost 3 bases and 0 bases, there was a span of 10 bases. This CDR3 is CASSSRLSSYNSPLHF. The DNA for the CDR3 is TGTGCCAGCAGCTCTCGACTGAGCTCCTATAATTCACCCCTCCACTTT.

The chain carries TRBV19 and TRBJ2-7; 9 nucleotides align to TRBD1. In germline, CDR1 is LNHDA, CDR2 SQIVND (reference sequence). Trimming at V came to 3 bases and at J to 3 bases, leaving 6 bases not matched to a gene. CDR3 size: 15 residues. The CDR3 DNA follows: TGTGCCAGTAGTATCTCACAGGGGGCCCTCTACGAGCAGTACTTC. It yields the protein CASSISQGALYEQYF.

The V and J genes are TRBV7-9 and TRBJ1-2; 9 nucleotides agree with TRBD1. The CDR3 extends over 13 amino acids. V lost 7 bases and J lost 7; bases outside the gene matches: 7. The V gene's germline CDR1 is SEHNR and CDR2 FQNEAQ (reference sequence). The CDR3 DNA reads TGTGCCAGCACCCCAACAGGGGGCTCTGGCTACACCTTC. Translating it yields CASTPTGGSGYTF.

This clone has just one count. CDR3 protein: CASSLLGLAGYLSTDTQYF. CDR3 DNA sequence: TGTGCCAGCAGCTTATTGGGACTAGCGGGTTATCTTTCGACAGATACGCAGTATTTT. V usage is TRBV7-2 and J usage is TRBJ2-3; 12 nucleotides agree with TRBD2. Germline V lookup: CDR1 SGHTA, CDR2 FQGNSA. Trimming took 2 bases from V and 3 from J; bases not matched to a gene: 12. The length of the CDR3 is 19 residues.

This chain connects TRBV10-2 to TRBJ1-5; TRBD1 matches at 9 bases. V dropped 2 bases and J dropped 6; count of bases not matched to a gene: 2. The CDR3 consists of 14 residues. Germline V gives CDR1 WSHSY, CDR2 SAAADI. CDR3 sequence: CASSETGGVQPQHF. CDR3 in DNA: TGCGCCAGCAGTGAGACAGGGGGCGTTCAGCCCCAGCATTTT.

This chain links TRBV4-2 with TRBJ1-3, with D possibly TRBD1 on 6 matching bases. Germline values: CDR1 LGHNA, CDR2 YNFKEQ. Trimming pared 4 bases from V and 4 bases from J, leaving 26 bases between. This CDR3 spans 19 amino acids. For the CDR3, the DNA is TGTGCCAGCAGCCCGCTCCCCCAGGGGTCGGGGTTAAGCGGAAACACCATATATTTT. Protein: CASSPLPQGSGLSGNTIYF.

The chain uses TRBV2 and TRBJ1-2; unclear D gene. The CDR3 sequence is 13 residues long. V shed 9 bases and J shed 7 bases, with 18 bases lying between them. Per germline, CDR1 SNHLY and CDR2 FYNNEI. CDR3 amino acids: CASLGRLSAGYTF. As DNA, the CDR3 is TGTGCCAGTTTAGGCCGACTCTCTGCTGGCTACACCTTC.

The V gene is TRBV7-2, the J gene TRBJ2-7; no clear D gene. There are 13 residues in the CDR3. The germline CDR1 and CDR2 sequences are SGHTA and FQGNSA. Trimming removed 7 bases at V and 4 bases at J, with 14 bases between. CDR3 DNA sequence: TGTGCCAGCACACAAGGAACCTCTTACGAGCAGTACTTC. Translated, it gives CASTQGTSYEQYF.

The chain couples TRBV4-1 to TRBJ2-1; D might be TRBD2 (7 bases). Germline V gene sequence: CDR1 MGHRA, CDR2 YSYEKL. The CDR3 is made up of 17 amino acids. The germline V and J ends were trimmed by 0 bases and 2 bases, with 14 bases remaining between them. The CDR3 here is CASSQDVGGGPYNEQFF. The CDR3 DNA follows: TGCGCCAGCAGCCAAGATGTTGGGGGGGGGCCCTACAATGAGCAGTTCTTC.

This clone was seen a single time. The CDR3 region has the DNA TGTGCCACCAGCAGAGGGACTAGCGGCGGTTACAATGAGCAGTTCTTC. Translating it yields CATSRGTSGGYNEQFF. This chain links TRBV15 with TRBJ2-1; 10 nucleotides match TRBD2. The CDR3 runs 16 residues. Germline V gene sequence: CDR1 LNHNV, CDR2 YYDKDF (reference sequence). V lost 1 base to trimming and J lost 4 bases; unmatched junction nucleotides: 4.

The chain couples TRBV5-1 to TRBJ1-1; TRBD1 aligns across 11 bases. CDR1 and CDR2 from the germline V gene are SGHRS and YFSETQ. The length of the CDR3 is 16 residues. After removal of 0 bases from V and 1 base from J, the junction contained 2 bases not matched to a gene. The CDR3 DNA is TGCGCCAGCAGCTTGGGGGACAGGGGGTGGAACACTGAAGCTTTCTTT. Translated, it gives CASSLGDRGWNTEAFF.

V gene TRBV9 combines with J gene TRBJ2-3; D might be TRBD1 (6 bases). CDR1 and CDR2 (germline): SGDLS, YYNGEE. The CDR3 totals 16 residues. The V gene lost 0 bases and the J gene lost 6 bases, with 17 bases spanning the gap. The CDR3 loop reads CASSVGGQSLLDTQYF. In DNA form, the CDR3 reads TGTGCCAGCAGCGTAGGTGGACAGAGTTTGTTGGATACGCAGTATTTT.

This rearrangement joins TRBV19 to TRBJ1-4; D possibly corresponds to TRBD1 (5 bases). CDR3 size: 15 residues. CDR1 and CDR2 from the germline V gene are LNHDA and SQIVND (reference sequence). The V and J ends lost 5 bases and 0 bases respectively, with 10 bases between them. CDR3 loop: CASSPGRTTNEKLFF. CDR3 sequence (DNA): TGTGCCAGTAGTCCGGGACGGACAACTAATGAAAAACTGTTTTTT.

The chain recombines TRBV6-4 with TRBJ2-1; no firm D call. V lost 0 bases and J 4 bases, leaving 4 bases between the germline ends. Germline values: CDR1 MRHNA, CDR2 SNTAGT. The CDR3 extends over 13 amino acids. The CDR3 reads CASSDSPYNEQFF. CDR3 in DNA: TGTGCCAGCAGTGACTCTCCTTACAATGAGCAGTTCTTC.

The V call is TRBV5-5, the J call TRBJ2-7; 11 nucleotides line up with TRBD2. V trimming: 0 bases; J trimming: 2 bases; junction bases outside the gene matches: 4. This CDR3 is built from 16 residues. CDR1 and CDR2 (germline): SGHKS, YYEKEE (reference sequence). The CDR3 spells CASSLAPTSGAYEQYF. In DNA form, the CDR3 reads TGTGCCAGCAGCTTGGCCCCGACTAGCGGGGCCTACGAGCAGTACTTC.

CDR3: CASSSIPQASTDTQYF. The CDR3 DNA reads TGTGCCAGCAGCTCCATCCCCCAGGCTAGCACAGATACGCAGTATTTT. The chain joins TRBV11-2 to TRBJ2-3; D gene unclear. The CDR3 is 16 amino acids. Germline assignment: CDR1 SGHAT and CDR2 FQNNGV. V gave up 4 bases and J gave up 0 bases, with 14 bases separating them.

The chain joins TRBV14 to TRBJ1-1; possible D gene TRBD1, 5 bases. The V end was cut by 0 bases, the J end by 11 bases, with 10 bases between. The CDR3 is 12 amino acids. CDR1 and CDR2 from the germline V gene are SGHDN and FVKESK. Here the CDR3 reads CASSQEGLRAFF. CDR3 DNA sequence: TGTGCCAGCAGCCAAGAGGGGCTGAGGGCTTTCTTT.

This chain links TRBV6-5 with TRBJ1-1; D gene uncertain. This CDR3 is built from 13 residues. The V end was cut by 6 bases, the J end by 0 bases, with 8 bases between. Looked up from germline, CDR1 is MNHEY and CDR2 is SVGAGI. The CDR3 sequence: CASRTTLNTEAFF. In DNA, the CDR3 is TGTGCCAGCAGGACTACACTGAACACTGAAGCTTTCTTT.

The rearrangement joins TRBV5-1 to TRBJ2-7; TRBD1 agrees at 11 bases. The ends lost 4 bases at V and 4 bases at J; junction bases unmatched: 4. CDR1 is SGHRS and CDR2 is YFSETQ in the germline V gene. This CDR3 contains 14 residues. The CDR3 is CASSRGQGAYEQYF. Written as DNA, the CDR3 is TGCGCCAGCAGCCGAGGACAGGGGGCATACGAGCAGTACTTC.

V is TRBV27 and J is TRBJ1-1; D possibly corresponds to TRBD1 (5 bases). CDR3 size: 14 residues. The germline V gene encodes CDR1 MNHEY and CDR2 SMNVEV (reference sequence). Trimming removed 5 bases at V and 4 bases at J, with 14 bases between. CDR3 in amino acids: CASSQRGGITEAFF. CDR3 coding DNA: TGTGCCAGCAGTCAACGGGGGGGAATCACTGAAGCTTTCTTT.

V and J are TRBV3-1 (or the pseudogene TRBV3-2) and TRBJ2-4; the D call may be TRBD1 or TRBD2 (5 bases each). The germline CDR1 and CDR2 sequences are LGHDT and YNNKEL (reference sequence). V dropped 2 bases and J dropped 2 bases, with 13 bases sitting between them. This CDR3 is 16 amino acids long. CDR3 amino acids: CASSQRQGASKNIQYF. CDR3 coding DNA: TGTGCCAGCAGCCAAAGGCAGGGAGCCTCCAAAAACATTCAGTACTTC.

The chain uses TRBV5-4 and TRBJ2-5; D unclear. The CDR3 contains 11 residues. V lost 2 bases, J lost 2 bases, and 1 base lay in between. The germline gives CDR1 SGHNT, CDR2 YYREEE (reference sequence). The CDR3 coding sequence is TGTGCCAGCAGCTTTCAAGAGACCCAGTACTTC. The encoded protein is CASSFQETQYF.

V and J are TRBV10-3 and TRBJ2-6, with 9 bases lining up with TRBD2. Germline V gives CDR1 ENHRY, CDR2 SYGVKD. V shed 5 bases and J 3 bases; nucleotides not matched to a gene: 5. The CDR3 is 16 amino acids. CDR3 in amino acids: CAISRGGAGGANVLTF. The CDR3 bases are TGTGCCATCAGTCGCGGGGGGGCCGGTGGGGCCAACGTCCTGACTTTC.

CDR3 protein: CASSPFASGPGNEQFF. In DNA, the CDR3 is TGTGCCAGCAGCCCGTTCGCGTCCGGACCGGGGAATGAGCAGTTCTTC. The rearrangement uses TRBV3-1 (or the pseudogene TRBV3-2) and TRBJ2-1; tentatively, D is TRBD2 (5 bases). The V gene lost 4 bases and the J gene lost 7 bases, with 20 bases spanning the gap. This CDR3 is 16 amino acids long. Germline loops: CDR1 LGHDT, CDR2 YNNKEL (reference sequence).